The T cell receptor (beta chain) described here comes from a study of a mutant IDH1 vaccine in newly diagnosed glioma. The protocol was immunoSEQ multiplex PCR, while the TCRdb copy is restricted to in-frame clones and leaves out a portion. The sample contains tens of thousands of clones, 60% to 85% of which appear only once. As for time point: week 23, last vaccination. Every single dose of the vaccine, 300 ug of mutant IDH1 20-mer peptide, came with topical imiquimod. As regards this clone: Its antigen remains unknown.

The CDR3 sequence is 14 residues long. Germline V gives CDR1 LNHDA, CDR2 SQIVND (reference sequence). V dropped 7 bases and J dropped 5; count of bases not matched to a gene: 9. Material: PBMCs, obtained from a glioma patient whose treatment included an IDH1 peptide vaccine. The clonotype comes from a woman in her forties with glioma. Some clones in this sample may be carry-over from other donors' samples. The chain combines TRBV19 with TRBJ2-5; 8 nucleotides line up with TRBD1. The CDR3 bases are TGTGCCAGTACCCCGACAGGGGTGAGGGAGACCCAGTACTTC. This codes for CASTPTGVRETQYF.